Following are 6 T cell receptor beta chains from one sample sequenced in a study of Ad26.COV2.S vaccination and SARS-CoV-2 variants. Only in-frame clones appear in the TCRdb table, and some are missing; sequencing was by immunoSEQ multiplex PCR. The data hold over 110,000 clones, with 70% to 90% observed a single time. This material consisted of peripheral blood, taken after recovery from COVID-19. The source is a human donor who had recovered from COVID-19.

The chain couples TRBV9 to TRBJ1-6; D is possibly TRBD1 (6 bases). The CDR3 loop spans 15 amino acids. CDR1 is SGDLS and CDR2 is YYNGEE in the germline V gene. With 2 bases removed from V and 4 bases from J, the gap between germline ends came to 10 bases. The CDR3 sequence is CASSVGTHYNSPLHF. The CDR3 DNA reads as TGTGCCAGCAGCGTCGGGACACATTATAATTCACCCCTCCACTTT.

The chain uses TRBV7-2 and TRBJ1-2; D is possibly TRBD1 (5 bases). Germline V gene sequence: CDR1 SGHTA, CDR2 FQGNSA. V was pared by 3 bases and J by 11 bases, with 16 bases between. CDR3 length: 13 residues. This CDR3 is CASSFHQGRMYTF. For the CDR3, the DNA is TGTGCCAGCAGCTTTCACCAGGGAAGGATGTACACCTTC.

This clone was counted only a few times. The rearrangement joins TRBV11-3 to TRBJ1-5, with D possibly being TRBD1 (5 bases). The V gene's germline CDR1 is SGHNT and CDR2 YENEEA. This CDR3 region has 13 residues. The V end lost 3 bases, the J end lost 6 bases, and 9 bases lay between the germline ends. The CDR3 DNA reads TGTGCCAGCAGCTTTTCAGGGACTCAGCCCCAGCATTTT. This codes for CASSFSGTQPQHF.

The chain is built from TRBV4-3 and TRBJ2-1; TRBD1 or TRBD2 may be the D gene (5 bases each). Germline lookup yields CDR1 LGHNA and CDR2 YSLEER. V was shortened by 3 bases and J by 8 bases, with 11 bases between the two germline ends. This CDR3 is 13 amino acids long. CDR3: CASSQGRGYEQFF. CDR3 bases: TGCGCCAGCAGCCAGGGACGAGGCTATGAGCAGTTCTTC.

This clone has only a few counts. V usage is TRBV27 and J usage is TRBJ2-2; D unclear. CDR1 MNHEY and CDR2 SMNVEV come from the germline V gene (reference sequence). This CDR3 has 12 amino acids. V shed 4 bases and J shed 5 bases, with 5 bases lying between them. Written as DNA, the CDR3 is TGTGCCAGCAGTTCACCTACCGGGGAGCTGTTTTTT. Translated, it gives CASSSPTGELFF.

This clone appeared once. This chain joins TRBV25-1 and TRBJ1-1, with D uncertain. V was pared by 4 bases and J by 0 bases, with 12 bases between. The CDR3 spans 15 residues. CDR1 is MGHDK and CDR2 is SYGVNS in the germline V gene. CDR3 region: CASSGRVGMNTEAFF. CDR3 DNA sequence: TGTGCCAGCAGTGGGAGGGTGGGGATGAACACTGAAGCTTTCTTT.